This TCR beta chain comes out of a study of blood T cells in healthy people across ages. Study-level points and caveats: Researchers deemed the diversity estimates from one million T cells underestimates.

Comments on this clonotype: No antigen is known for it.

Combining a sample-barcoded 5' primer with a J-beta primer mix, a second PCR ran for 7 to 11 cycles. TCRdb used MiXCR to reprocess the 5' RACE reads, holding one entry per CDR3 protein. The sample records some 860,000 distinct CDR3 sequences, about 61% being singletons. The CDR3 runs 15 residues. Looked up from germline, CDR1 is LGHNT and CDR2 is FRNRAP. The V and J ends lost 8 bases and 0 bases, in that order; junction bases with no gene match: 6. V usage is TRBV12-5 and J usage is TRBJ2-7; the match to TRBD2 covers 11 bases. This receptor was obtained from a man aged 35 to 55 in good health. The sample was blood. This CDR3 is CASWPSGRNSYEQYF. CDR3 DNA: TGTGCTAGTTGGCCTAGCGGGAGGAACTCCTACGAGCAGTACTTC.